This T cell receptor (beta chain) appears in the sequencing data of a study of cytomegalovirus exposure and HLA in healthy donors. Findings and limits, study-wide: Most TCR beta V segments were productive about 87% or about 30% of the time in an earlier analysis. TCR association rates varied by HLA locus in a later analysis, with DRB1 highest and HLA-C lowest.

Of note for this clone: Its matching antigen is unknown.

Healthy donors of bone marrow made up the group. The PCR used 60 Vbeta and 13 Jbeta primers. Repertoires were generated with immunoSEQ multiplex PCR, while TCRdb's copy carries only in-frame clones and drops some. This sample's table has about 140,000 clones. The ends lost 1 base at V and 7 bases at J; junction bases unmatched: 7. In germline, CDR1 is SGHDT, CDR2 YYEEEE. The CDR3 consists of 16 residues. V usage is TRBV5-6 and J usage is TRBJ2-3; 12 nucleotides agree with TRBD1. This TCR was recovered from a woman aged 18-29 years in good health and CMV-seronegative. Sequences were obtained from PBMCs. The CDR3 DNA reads TGTGCCAGCAGCTTGCGTTCGGGACAGGGGGCATATACGCAGTATTTT. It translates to CASSLRSGQGAYTQYF.